This T cell receptor beta chain was sequenced during a study of T cell changes during pregnancy in multiple sclerosis (dated by TCRdb to between 2018 and 2021). About the investigation overall: In women with multiple sclerosis, the researchers looked at how the T cell repertoire shifted as pregnancy progressed.

Trimming takes 3 bases from V and 6 bases from J, and the germline ends sit 26 bases apart. The CDR3 has 18 amino acids, counting the end cysteine and phenylalanine. Solely the CDR3 DNA is kept, with 54 bases framed from the first base. According to the germline V gene, CDR1 reads MDHEN and CDR2 reads SYDVKM. Library method: the immunoSEQ multiplex PCR assay. TCRdb took this table from immuneACCESS and kept in-frame rearrangements with V and J called. Such tables lack part of the clones; where checked against another copy, unresolved V genes explain under half of the gap, and the rest is unexplained. Within this sample are just over 55,000 clones, with more than 85% of them counted one time only. Of the sample, about 3.8% is held by the ten largest clones. Points on this clone: Its antigen specificity is not known. Base quality data are lacking; no much larger clone is found one base away.

The TCR sequence derives from a female donor in good health, enrolled as a control in a pregnancy study. Here the sequenced sample was peripheral blood, taken after pregnancy. This sequence uses TRBV28 and TRBJ1-1, with the D gene not clear enough to name. The CDR3: CASSFPRQSRVFGAEAFF. Here is the DNA: TGTGCCAGCAGTTTTCCCCGACAATCGAGGGTCTTCGGGGCTGAAGCTTTCTTT.